These T cell receptor beta chains were read from a single sample in a study of type 1 and type 2 diabetes patients. From the multiplex PCR reads, TCRdb called clonotypes with MiXCR, one entry per CDR3 protein. The sample lists approximately 260,000 distinct CDR3 sequences, around 47% occurring once. The sequenced sample was peripheral blood mononuclear cells (PBMCs). Receptors originate from a man between 18 and 35 years old with type 2 diabetes. CDR3s include the opening cysteine and the closing phenylalanine or tryptophan. D genes are given only for firm matches. The size of a clone is reported for some rows only, either as once, few or many, or as a class for expanded clones.

j_call v_call d_call clone_size cdr3_aa cdr3_nt
TRBJ1-2 TRBV4-3 . few CASSQDSGYTF TGCGCCAGCAGCCAAGATTCTGGCTACACCTTC
TRBJ2-2 TRBV5-1 TRBD1 . CASSKDRENTGELFF TGCGCCAGCAGCAAGGACAGGGAGAACACCGGGGAGCTGTTTTTT
TRBJ2-1 TRBV20-1 TRBD2 . CSETGTSAYNEQFF TGCAGTGAAACCGGGACTAGCGCCTACAATGAGCAGTTCTTC
TRBJ2-2 TRBV2 TRBD1 . CATTDRADTGELFF TGTGCCACTACGGACAGGGCCGACACCGGGGAGCTGTTTTTT
TRBJ2-7 TRBV9 TRBD2 . CASSVGGSGQSYEQYF TGTGCCAGCAGCGTAGGTGGTAGCGGGCAGTCCTACGAGCAGTACTTC
TRBJ1-2 TRBV9 . . CASSSVGRSFGGYTF TGTGCCAGCAGCTCCGTGGGCAGATCCTTCGGGGGCTACACCTTC
TRBJ2-3 TRBV6-1 TRBD2 few CASSEAAGGTDTQYF TGTGCCAGCAGTGAAGCAGCGGGGGGCACAGATACGCAGTATTTT
TRBJ1-2 TRBV27 TRBD1 . CASSRQGDYSYTF TGTGCCAGCAGCAGACAGGGGGATTATAGCTACACCTTC
TRBJ1-5 TRBV24-1 . . CATSGEQGQPQHF TGTGCCACCAGTGGCGAACAGGGTCAGCCCCAGCATTTT
TRBJ2-7 TRBV9 . . CASSNGRLGDEQYF TGTGCCAGCAGCAATGGACGGTTAGGCGACGAGCAGTACTTC
TRBJ2-5 TRBV2 TRBD2 . CASSEGLAGSIQGFF TGTGCCAGCAGTGAGGGACTAGCGGGATCCATACAGGGGTTCTTC
TRBJ1-2 TRBV5-1 TRBD1 . CASSREDRGQAYGYTF TGCGCCAGCAGCAGAGAAGACAGGGGGCAGGCCTATGGCTACACCTTC
TRBJ2-2 TRBV9 TRBD2 few CASGLGRSTGELFF TGTGCCAGCGGACTAGGACGGAGCACCGGGGAGCTGTTTTTT
TRBJ1-2 TRBV19 . . CASKEGKWRGGYTF TGTGCCAGTAAGGAAGGGAAGTGGAGGGGTGGCTACACCTTC
TRBJ1-1 TRBV10-3 . many CAIAKQGSGPEAFF TGTGCCATAGCAAAACAGGGATCCGGACCTGAAGCTTTCTTT
TRBJ2-7 TRBV9 . . CASSVGGTDSYEQYF TGTGCCAGCAGCGTAGGGGGGACCGATTCCTACGAGCAGTACTTC
TRBJ1-6 TRBV5-1 TRBD1 few CASSLSGGSPLHF TGCGCCAGCAGCTTATCAGGGGGTTCACCCCTCCACTTT
TRBJ1-1 TRBV25-1 TRBD1 many CASSGTGANTEAFF TGTGCCAGCAGTGGGACAGGCGCGAACACTGAAGCTTTCTTT
TRBJ1-1 TRBV10-2 TRBD1 . CASSESGQANTEAFF TGCGCCAGCAGTGAGTCGGGACAGGCGAACACTGAAGCTTTCTTT
TRBJ2-5 TRBV7-3 . . CASSGVWESETQYF TGTGCCAGCAGTGGTGTTTGGGAATCAGAGACCCAGTACTTC
TRBJ1-1 TRBV7-2 . few CASTLTPNTEAFF TGTGCCAGCACCCTAACACCTAACACTGAAGCTTTCTTT
TRBJ1-6 TRBV9 . . CASSVSQWGATMDSPLHF TGTGCCAGCAGCGTATCACAATGGGGGGCGACGATGGATTCACCCCTCCACTTT
TRBJ2-1 TRBV28 TRBD2 . CASSSSGLAGAVEQFF TGTGCCAGCAGTTCCTCGGGACTAGCGGGAGCAGTTGAGCAGTTCTTC
TRBJ2-6 TRBV10-2 TRBD2 . CASSDRRGEPGANVLTF TGTGCCAGCAGTGATCGGCGGGGGGAGCCTGGGGCCAACGTCCTGACTTTC
TRBJ1-1 TRBV12-3/TRBV12-4 . . CASYYPPEGRDEAFF TGTGCCAGCTATTACCCGCCCGAGGGGAGGGATGAAGCTTTCTTT
TRBJ2-7 TRBV5-1 . once CASSLGVGGAGFFYEQYF TGCGCCAGCAGCTTGGGGGTAGGGGGCGCGGGGTTCTTCTACGAGCAGTACTTC
TRBJ2-7 TRBV7-9 . . CASSHLAGGHYYEQYF TGTGCCAGCAGCCATCTCGCCGGGGGCCACTACTACGAGCAGTACTTC
TRBJ2-1 TRBV27 . . CASSSHYSSYNEQFF TGTGCCAGCAGTTCTCACTACAGCTCCTACAATGAGCAGTTCTTC
TRBJ2-5 TRBV2 . few CASNPTDLGETQYF TGTGCCAGCAATCCGACGGACCTCGGGGAGACCCAGTACTTC